Shown below are 14 T cell receptor beta chains from a single sample sequenced in a study of T cell clonality in common variable immunodeficiency. Study results and caveats: Common variable immunodeficiency TCR beta sequences reportedly had fewer deletions and N-nucleotide insertions.

Sequenced by immunoSEQ multiplex PCR; TCRdb stores in-frame clones only, minus some. The sample yields around 42,000 clones, without any singletons. Antigen specificity for these receptors is unknown. The sequenced sample was peripheral blood mononuclear cells. These receptors came from a human donor with common variable immunodeficiency.

A few counts support this clone. The CDR3 is cut off 3 residues early in the read; its end comes from the germline J gene. The chain links TRBV19 to TRBJ1-4; 9 bases align to TRBD1. With 3 bases clipped from V and 8 bases from J, the junction kept 7 bases outside the gene matches. The V gene's germline CDR1 is LNHDA and CDR2 SQIVND (reference sequence). The length of the CDR3 is 15 residues. The covered CDR3 bases are TGTGCCAGTAGTATCGCCGGGACAGGGAACGAAAAA. This encodes CASSIAGTGNEK. The full-length CDR3 reads as CASSIAGTGNEKLFF.

In this sample, this clone turned up many times. The CDR3 DNA, read in part, is TGCGCCAGCAGCCCACAGGACAGGAGGAATGAAAAA. This sequence encodes CASSPQDRRNEK. In full, the CDR3 reads CASSPQDRRNEKLFF. This chain joins TRBV5-1 and TRBJ1-4; 7 nucleotides agree with TRBD1. Read data end 3 residues before the CDR3 end; the end is taken from the germline J gene. V was pared by 4 bases and J by 5 bases, with 8 bases of the junction left unmatched. Germline values: CDR1 SGHRS, CDR2 YFSETQ. This CDR3 region has 15 residues.

Worth noting for this clone: With the read ending 3 residues before the CDR3 end, the germline J gene is used to fill in that end. The chain combines TRBV7-3 with TRBJ2-5; D perhaps matches TRBD1 (5 bases). The CDR3 spans 14 residues. The V gene's germline CDR1 is SGHTA and CDR2 FQGTGA. The V end lost 5 bases, the J end lost 7 bases, and 17 bases lay between the germline ends. The sequenced CDR3 bases are TGTGCCAGCAGCCCCGCAGCATCTCAGGGGACC. Its protein is CASSPAASQGT. The full CDR3 is CASSPAASQGTQYF.

To note about this clone: The CDR3 end lies 3 residues beyond the end of the read and is filled in from the germline J gene. V is TRBV2 and J is TRBJ2-7; 7 bases align to TRBD1. CDR1 and CDR2 (germline): SNHLY, FYNNEI. The CDR3 is 14 amino acids. The J segment lost 3 bases and the V segment lost 4 bases, leaving 6 bases of the junction unmatched. The CDR3 sequence: CASSAGTANYEQYF. The CDR3 bases that were read are TGTGCCAGCAGTGCTGGGACAGCGAACTACGAG. Filled out from reference TRBV2 and TRBJ2-7, the complete variable domain reads EPEVTQTPSHQVTQMGQEVILRCVPISNHLYFYWYRQILGQKVEFLVSFYNNEISEKSEIFDDQFSVERPDGSNFTLKIRSTKLEDSAMYFCASSAGTANYEQYFGPGTRLTVT.

Concerning this clone: Read data end 3 residues before the CDR3 end; the end is taken from the germline J gene. The chain is built from TRBV13 and TRBJ2-5, with D perhaps TRBD1 (6 bases). Trimming removed 5 bases from V and 2 bases from J, with 27 bases in between. Looked up from germline, CDR1 is PRHDT and CDR2 is FYEKMQ (reference sequence). The CDR3 is 19 residues long. CDR3 residues: CASSGRDKERRGSQETQYF. CDR3 bases read: TGTGCCAGCAGCGGCCGGGACAAGGAACGCCGGGGATCTCAAGAGACC.

In regard to this clone: The read falls 3 residues short of the CDR3 end, and the missing part is taken from the germline J gene. The chain couples TRBV5-4 to TRBJ2-1; 13 nucleotides match TRBD2. The germline V gene encodes CDR1 SGHNT and CDR2 YYREEE (reference sequence). The CDR3 covers 15 residues. V gave up 3 bases and J gave up 5 bases; unmatched junction bases: 2. CDR3 DNA (partial): TGTGCCAGCAGCTCACTAGCGGGAGGGAACAATGAG. Its protein is CASSSLAGGNNE. The entire CDR3 protein reads CASSSLAGGNNEQFF.

This clone turned up a few times. The missing CDR3 end, 3 residues past where the read stops, is filled in from the germline J gene. The chain joins TRBV30 to TRBJ1-1; possibly TRBD1 for D (6 bases). The V gene lost 5 bases and the J gene lost 4 bases, with 14 bases spanning the gap. Germline V lookup: CDR1 GTSNPN, CDR2 SVGIG (reference sequence). CDR3 size: 13 residues. The CDR3 here is CAWDRLGSTEAFF. The DNA read from the CDR3 is TGTGCCTGGGACAGGTTGGGGAGCACTGAA.

This clone has just a few counts. Read data end 3 residues before the CDR3 end; the end is taken from the germline J gene. J is TRBJ2-3 and V is TRBV7-6; 8 bases agree with TRBD2. The V and J ends lost 1 base and 1 base, in that order; junction bases with no gene match: 4. Germline assignment: CDR1 SGHVS and CDR2 FNYEAQ. The CDR3 loop spans 16 amino acids. The sequenced CDR3 bases are TGTGCCAGCAGCTTAGTCCCGACTAGCGGCACAGATACG. This encodes CASSLVPTSGTDT. The CDR3 in full is CASSLVPTSGTDTQYF.

This clone has more than one count but fewer than ten. The CDR3 end falls 3 residues outside the read, so it is completed with the germline J gene. The chain is built from TRBV6-1 and TRBJ1-1; D possibly corresponds to TRBD1 (5 bases). From germline, CDR1 is MNHNS and CDR2 SASEGT. CDR3 length equals 16 residues. Trimming removed 2 bases from V and 3 bases from J, with 16 bases in between. CDR3 DNA (partial): TGTGCCAGCAGTGAATGGGCAGGGTCCTATGACACTGAA. Translating gives CASSEWAGSYDTE. The entire CDR3 protein is CASSEWAGSYDTEAFF.

As concerns this clone: The sequenced fragment ends 3 residues before the CDR3 boundary, so the rest is inferred from the germline J gene. The chain carries TRBV6-1 and TRBJ2-3; 7 bases fit TRBD2. The CDR3 has 15 amino acids. V shed 3 bases, J shed 4 bases, and the junction held 7 bases outside the gene matches. CDR1 MNHNS and CDR2 SASEGT come from the germline V gene. CDR3 DNA (partial): TGTGCCAGCAGTGACGGGACGGCGGGGGCAGATACG. This codes for CASSDGTAGADT. In full, the CDR3 reads CASSDGTAGADTQYF.

The CDR3 bases that were read are TGTGCCAGCTCGGCGGCTAGCGGGAGAGCCGGGGAG. Protein product: CASSAASGRAGE. The CDR3 reads in full as CASSAASGRAGELFF. The J gene is TRBJ2-2, the V gene TRBV2, with 10 bases identical to TRBD2. The missing CDR3 end, 3 residues past where the read stops, is filled in from the germline J gene. Trimming took 8 bases from V and 6 from J; bases not matched to a gene: 9. The germline CDR1 and CDR2 sequences are SNHLY and FYNNEI. This CDR3 is built from 15 residues.

The CDR3 region is CASSMGVLSSGSCGYNEQFF. The CDR3 DNA, read in part, is TGTGCCAGTAGTATGGGGGTTCTTTCTAGCGGGTCTTGTGGATACAATGAG. The chain has TRBV19 and TRBJ2-1; 8 bases map to TRBD2. The DNA ends 3 residues before the CDR3 does, and the rest of the CDR3 is filled in from the germline J gene. The CDR3 length is 20 residues. The V segment lost 3 bases and the J segment 4 bases; nucleotides outside the gene matches: 20. Germline CDR1 reads LNHDA; CDR2 reads SQIVND (reference sequence).

Regarding this clone: Sequencing ends 3 residues short of the CDR3 end; the germline J gene provides the rest. The chain employs TRBV18 and TRBJ2-3; D unclear. V was cut by 5 bases and J by 0 bases, with 9 bases left in between. CDR3 length: 14 amino acids. Germline loops: CDR1 KGHSH, CDR2 LQKENI. CDR3 protein: CASSATGSTDTQYF. The part of the CDR3 DNA that was read is TGTGCCAGCTCAGCCACCGGGAGCACAGATACG.

The CDR3 region is CASSMGTSGTDTQYF. The sequenced CDR3 bases are TGTGCCAGTAGTATGGGGACTAGCGGCACAGATACG. This chain uses TRBV19 with TRBJ2-3, with 10 bases fitting TRBD2. The CDR3 end is not reached by the read, which stops 3 residues before it; the germline J gene fills it in. Germline V gives CDR1 LNHDA, CDR2 SQIVND (reference sequence). The CDR3 sequence is 15 residues long. Germline trimming cut 3 bases from V and 1 base from J; bases unmatched to any gene: 1.